The rows below give T cell receptor beta chains drawn from one sample of a study of blood T cell repertoires in COVID-19. This table comes from immunoSEQ multiplex PCR, and its TCRdb copy is limited to in-frame clones, with some not included. The table records around 100,000 clones, 74% of them present only once. The sample taken for sequencing was peripheral blood. The source is a man in his sixties or seventies with COVID-19, enrolled during active disease. CDR3s include the opening cysteine and the closing phenylalanine or tryptophan.

TRBJ1-4	TRBV6-4	CASPSEEGPLGEKLFF
TRBJ2-7	TRBV19	CASSPRAEEQYF
TRBJ1-5	TRBV30	CAWGKGVKPQHF
TRBJ2-2	TRBV27	CASRRTGGKTGELFF
TRBJ2-1	TRBV9	CASSTRQGAYNEQFF
TRBJ2-1	TRBV9	CASSEPEGREGGNEQFF
TRBJ2-3	TRBV5-1	CASSRGSGPGDTQYF
TRBJ1-2	TRBV6-6	CASTGNNYGYTF
TRBJ2-7	TRBV18	CASSPGAGGEQYF
TRBJ1-1	TRBV28	CASMGQDKLEAFF
TRBJ2-2	TRBV5-1	CASRRDRQANTGELFF
TRBJ2-2	TRBV5-4	CASSPSSGSDNTGELFF
TRBJ1-5	TRBV7-2	CASSINSQPQHF
TRBJ2-5	TRBV15	CATSSGSGVKATQYF
TRBJ2-7	TRBV6-2/TRBV6-3	CASTPVMGGDEQYF
TRBJ2-7	TRBV29-1	CSVIAGTSGRAKYPYEQYF
TRBJ1-5	TRBV6-2/TRBV6-3	CASSDMYQPQHF
TRBJ1-6	TRBV27	CASSFEADSSYNSPLHF
TRBJ1-6	TRBV7-2	CASSFYRIRDNSPLHF
TRBJ1-4	TRBV20-1	CSVGANEKLFF